Below, one T cell receptor beta chain is given with its context. Its antigen remains unknown. There are 15 residues in the CDR3. The ends were cut back, 0 bases at V and 1 base at J, with 8 bases in the middle. Germline loops: CDR1 KGHSH, CDR2 LQKENI. The source of the sample is a study of CD8 T cells in ankylosing spondylitis. Overall study results and limits: Ankylosing spondylitis blood appeared to carry a characteristic TCR beta motif of roughly 8 highly homologous variants.

TCRdb reprocessed the 5' RACE reads via MiXCR and lists one record per CDR3 protein. The sample comprises under 550,000 distinct CDR3 sequences, 26% of which are singletons, and 0.85% to 1% rests with the top ten. Sequenced sample: blood, either unsorted or a sorted T cell fraction (not recorded which). This rearrangement joins TRBV18 to TRBJ2-3; no clear D gene. The sequence was obtained from a male donor with ankylosing spondylitis. The CDR3 nucleotides read TGTGCCAGCTCACCACCTCTCCGTGGCACAGATACGCAGTATTTT. Translated: CASSPPLRGTDTQYF.